The next 11 T cell receptor beta chains were all read from a single sample in a study of blood T cell repertoires in COVID-19. Only in-frame clones appear in the TCRdb table, and some are missing; sequencing was by immunoSEQ multiplex PCR. The sample consists of 140,000 or so clones, about 86% of them appearing once. Sequencing input: peripheral blood. These receptors were taken from a human donor in a cohort sampled during active COVID-19.

The chain joins TRBV5-4 to TRBJ2-7; D gene uncertain. V lost 4 bases, J lost 0 bases, and 14 bases lay in between. The length of the CDR3 is 15 residues. Germline V gene data show CDR1 as SGHNT and CDR2 as YYREEE (reference sequence). The CDR3 coding sequence is TGTGCCAGCAGCCTTTACGGGTACGACTCCTACGAGCAGTACTTC. The encoded protein is CASSLYGYDSYEQYF.

The V gene is TRBV3-1 (or the pseudogene TRBV3-2), the J gene TRBJ2-3, with no clear D. Per the germline V gene, CDR1 is LGHDT and CDR2 is YNNKEL (reference sequence). This CDR3 contains 15 residues. The V gene lost 4 bases and the J gene lost 0 bases, with 11 bases spanning the gap. CDR3 sequence (DNA): TGTGCCAGCAGCCTCAGGATAGGTAGCACAGATACGCAGTATTTT. This encodes CASSLRIGSTDTQYF.

The V call is TRBV7-2, the J call TRBJ2-7; a possible D gene is TRBD2 (7 bases). This CDR3 contains 13 residues. CDR1 SGHTA and CDR2 FQGNSA come from the germline V gene. Trimming took 5 bases from V and 6 from J, leaving 14 bases between them. Written as DNA, the CDR3 is TGTGCCAGCAGCCCGAAGGGGGGGCTCGAGCAGTACTTC. Protein sequence: CASSPKGGLEQYF.

The V gene is TRBV7-3, the J gene TRBJ2-6; 8 bases align to TRBD1. The V gene end was trimmed by 5 bases and the J gene end by 1 base; junction bases not matched to a gene: 10. The CDR3 length is 18 residues. Germline CDR1 reads SGHTA; CDR2 reads FQGTGA. In DNA, the CDR3 is TGTGCCAGCAGCCTAAACGGACAGGGAGCATCTGGGGCCAACGTCCTGACTTTC. Amino acids: CASSLNGQGASGANVLTF.

The genes are TRBV24-1 and TRBJ2-1; 10 bases match TRBD2. Losses at the gene ends were 5 bases for V and 7 bases for J; bases not matched to a gene: 7. Germline loops: CDR1 KGHDR, CDR2 SFDVKD. CDR3 length: 15 residues. Here the CDR3 reads CATSGLRTSGNEQFF. The CDR3 DNA sequence: TGTGCCACCAGTGGGCTTAGGACTAGCGGTAATGAGCAGTTCTTC.

This clone was recorded a few times. The chain uses TRBV6-2 or TRBV6-3 and TRBJ2-7; 7 bases fit TRBD1. The trim removed 2 bases at V and 3 bases at J, leaving 4 bases unmatched. The CDR3 runs to 14 residues. CDR1 and CDR2 (germline): MNHEY, SVGEGT. The CDR3 reads CASSYRDRNYEQYF. The DNA of the CDR3 is TGTGCCAGCAGTTACCGGGACAGAAACTACGAGCAGTACTTC.

This chain links TRBV6-5 with TRBJ2-2, with D perhaps matching TRBD2 (5 bases). V gave up 6 bases and J gave up 4 bases, with 12 bases separating them. CDR1 and CDR2 from the germline V gene are MNHEY and SVGAGI. The CDR3 is 14 amino acids. In DNA form, the CDR3 reads TGTGCCAGCAGAGTTACGGGGATCACCGGGGAGCTGTTTTTT. Translated, it gives CASRVTGITGELFF.

The chain employs TRBV9 and TRBJ2-5, with 7 positions matching TRBD1. J was trimmed by 4 bases and V by 0 bases; bases with no gene match: 6. There are 15 residues in the CDR3. CDR1 and CDR2 (germline): SGDLS, YYNGEE. The CDR3 DNA sequence: TGTGCCAGCAGCGTAGCAGGGGGTAACATAGAGACCCAGTACTTC. Translation: CASSVAGGNIETQYF.

The J gene is TRBJ2-3, the V gene TRBV18, with D perhaps matching TRBD1 (6 bases). CDR3 length: 13 amino acids. The V end lost 5 bases, the J end lost 2 bases, and 8 bases lay between the germline ends. The germline V gene encodes CDR1 KGHSH and CDR2 LQKENI. This chain's CDR3 is CASSTGLTDTQYF. In DNA form, the CDR3 reads TGTGCCAGCTCAACAGGGCTCACAGATACGCAGTATTTT.

The CDR3 is CASSLGGAGDTQYF. CDR3 DNA sequence: TGTGCCAGCAGCTTAGGTGGGGCAGGGGATACGCAGTATTTT. The genes are TRBV7-2 and TRBJ2-3, with a tentative D call TRBD1 (5 bases). Trimming stripped 1 base from V and 6 bases from J, with 11 bases between. CDR3 length: 14 residues. The germline gives CDR1 SGHTA, CDR2 FQGNSA. The full variable domain, in which reference TRBV7-2 and TRBJ2-3 provide the parts outside the CDR3, is GAGVSQSPSNKVTEKGKDVELRCDPISGHTALYWYRQSLGQGLEFLIYFQGNSAPDKSGLPSDRFSAERTGGSVSTLTIQRTQQEDSAVYLCASSLGGAGDTQYFGPGTRLTVL.

The genes are TRBV6-6 and TRBJ1-6; 9 nucleotides align to TRBD1. Germline V lookup: CDR1 MNHNY, CDR2 SVGAGI (reference sequence). CDR3 size: 15 residues. The ends lost 6 bases at V and 5 bases at J; junction bases unmatched: 5. This CDR3 is CASSRDRAHNSPLHF. The CDR3, as DNA: TGTGCCAGCAGCCGGGACAGGGCCCATAATTCACCCCTCCACTTT.